The following is a T cell receptor (beta chain) sequence with its context. Its antigen remains unknown. The data derive from a study of blood T cells in healthy people across ages. Study observations and caveats: Roughly linear age-related decline in beta diversity appeared, significant by age about 40.

Sample-barcoded 5' priming and a J-beta primer mix drove a second PCR of roughly 6 to 12 cycles. TCRdb reprocessed the 5' RACE reads with MiXCR, giving one entry per CDR3 protein. The data show around 1.5 million distinct CDR3 sequences, with roughly 40% seen just once and 7.9% held by the top ten. The CDR3 is made up of 15 amino acids. Germline V gene sequence: CDR1 SGHAT, CDR2 FQNNGV. V lost 1 base and J lost 5; bases outside the gene matches: 4. Every donor gave 8 to 10 milliliters of peripheral blood. Every sample had a minimum of 6.5 million PBMCs isolated. Sequencing was carried out using blood. This rearrangement joins TRBV11-2 to TRBJ2-1; 8 nucleotides align to TRBD2. The source is a woman between 18 and 29 years old in good health. Here the CDR3 reads CASSLVGTSHNEQFF. CDR3 DNA sequence: TGTGCCAGCAGCTTAGTGGGGACTAGTCACAATGAGCAGTTCTTC.